This passage covers 10 T cell receptor beta chains from one sample sequenced in a study of T-cell reconstitution after alpha-beta-depleted transplantation in children. Unique molecular identifiers were used to barcode this TCRbeta library. Each CDR3 protein is one row after TCRdb ran MiXCR on the PCR reads. The data hold around 380,000 distinct CDR3 sequences, with about 11% observed a single time. Sequenced material: PBMCs from the stem cell graft donor, taken from the stem cell graft. The source is a human donor who donated a stem cell graft to a child with acute myeloid leukemia.

This clonotype was counted between two and nine times. The gene calls are TRBV7-9 and TRBJ1-4; D ambiguous. Per the germline V gene, CDR1 is SEHNR and CDR2 is FQNEAQ (reference sequence). The CDR3 has 14 residues. Trimming shortened V by 3 bases and J by 5 bases, and 10 bases separated the two germline ends. The CDR3 is CASSFLGMNEKLFF. The CDR3 nucleotides are TGTGCCAGCAGCTTCCTGGGGATGAATGAAAAACTGTTTTTT.

This clonotype was counted a few times. This rearrangement joins TRBV20-1 to TRBJ1-1, with a possible D match to TRBD1 (6 bases). The CDR3 loop spans 18 amino acids. The germline CDR1 and CDR2 sequences are DFQATT and SNEGSKA (reference sequence). V was clipped by 4 bases and J by 3 bases, with 27 bases between them. CDR3 sequence reads: CSAILIGQKGMYDTEAFF. CDR3 in DNA: TGCAGTGCTATTCTAATCGGACAGAAGGGTATGTACGACACTGAAGCTTTCTTT.

This clonotype was detected a few times. The chain recombines TRBV28 with TRBJ2-7, with TRBD2 matching over 8 bases. The CDR3 is made up of 17 amino acids. The germline gives CDR1 MDHEN, CDR2 SYDVKM. The trim removed 5 bases at V and 0 bases at J, leaving 12 bases unmatched. This CDR3 is CASSPPGGGWVSYEQYV. Here the CDR3 DNA reads TGTGCCAGCAGTCCCCCGGGGGGGGGATGGGTCTCCTACGAGCAGTACGTC.

CDR3 nucleotide sequence: TGCAGTGCGAGACCGGGACAGGGTATCCCTGAAGCTTTCTTT. Its translation: CSARPGQGIPEAFF. The chain combines TRBV20-1 with TRBJ1-1; TRBD1 agrees at 9 bases. Germline V gene sequence: CDR1 DFQATT, CDR2 SNEGSKA (reference sequence). The J segment lost 6 bases and the V segment lost 6 bases, leaving 11 bases of the junction unmatched. The CDR3 runs to 14 residues.

CDR3 protein: CASRKERNTGELFF. The CDR3 DNA sequence: TGCGCCAGCAGGAAAGAGAGGAACACCGGGGAGCTGTTTTTT. The chain couples TRBV10-2 to TRBJ2-2, with D uncertain. The V and J ends lost 6 bases and 1 base respectively, with 9 bases between them. Germline V gene sequence: CDR1 WSHSY, CDR2 SAAADI. This CDR3 comprises 14 residues.

The chain employs TRBV12-5 and TRBJ2-3; 9 bases match TRBD2. The CDR3 has 13 residues. Germline V gene sequence: CDR1 LGHNT, CDR2 FRNRAP. V trimming: 5 bases; J trimming: 9 bases; junction bases outside the gene matches: 6. CDR3 sequence (DNA): TGTGCTAGTGGTCGCGATGCGGGGGGGACGCAGTATTTT. Its protein is CASGRDAGGTQYF.

The chain recombines TRBV20-1 with TRBJ2-1; 12 bases agree with TRBD2. Germline lookup yields CDR1 DFQATT and CDR2 SNEGSKA (reference sequence). The V and J ends lost 2 bases and 3 bases, in that order; junction bases with no gene match: 2. This CDR3 is built from 15 residues. This CDR3 reads CSARRTSGVYNEQFF. The CDR3 DNA sequence: TGCAGTGCTAGAAGGACTAGCGGGGTCTACAATGAGCAGTTCTTC.

Only a few counts were recorded for this clonotype. The CDR3, as DNA: TGTGCCAGCAGCGCCCTAGCGGGGGTCAACACAGATACGCAGTATTTT. Its translation is CASSALAGVNTDTQYF. The chain employs TRBV9 and TRBJ2-3; 10 bases line up with TRBD2. The CDR3 is 16 residues long. Looked up from germline, CDR1 is SGDLS and CDR2 is YYNGEE. With V trimmed by 3 bases and J by 2 bases, 6 bases remained unmatched.

This clonotype was observed a few times. This sequence joins TRBV7-2 and TRBJ2-5, with 9 bases lining up with TRBD2. CDR1 and CDR2 (germline): SGHTA, FQGNSA. V trimming: 3 bases; J trimming: 4 bases; junction bases outside the gene matches: 6. The length of the CDR3 is 15 residues. CDR3 residues: CASSFGRGGPETQYF. CDR3 bases: TGTGCCAGCAGCTTCGGGCGGGGGGGCCCAGAGACCCAGTACTTC.

The rearrangement joins TRBV15 to TRBJ2-7, with 7 bases aligning to TRBD1. Germline trimming cut 2 bases from V and 0 bases from J; bases unmatched to any gene: 7. The CDR3 covers 16 residues. The V gene's germline CDR1 is LNHNV and CDR2 YYDKDF (reference sequence). CDR3 in amino acids: CATSRFPTGLSYEQYF. Here the CDR3 DNA reads TGTGCCACCAGCAGATTCCCGACAGGGCTCTCCTACGAGCAGTACTTC.